The 20 T cell receptor beta chains listed next were all sequenced from one sample in a study of OX40 agonist ivuxolimab in advanced cancers. Preparation of the library involved the immunoSEQ multiplex PCR assay. The table was pulled from immuneACCESS by TCRdb, which kept in-frame rearrangements only. Such tables lose some clones; where checked, under half of the loss comes from unresolved V genes, and the rest has no known cause. This sample lists tens of thousands of clones; roughly 80% were detected once. Approximately 22% of the sample is taken by the ten largest. The source was CD4+ or CD8+ T cells sorted from blood, collected in a trial of the OX40 agonist ivuxolimab. The receptors here all came from an adult with an advanced solid tumor such as melanoma, head and neck, liver or kidney cancer.

V usage is TRBV7-9 and J usage is TRBJ2-1, with TRBD2 matching 9 bases. This CDR3 contains 16 residues. The junction had 7 bases not matched to a gene; V was cut back by 5 bases and J by 2 bases. The germline V gene has CDR1 SEHNR and CDR2 FQNEAQ (reference sequence). CDR3: CASSRSGSGTYNEQFF. CDR3 in DNA: TGTGCCAGCAGCCGTAGCGGGAGTGGTACCTACAATGAGCAGTTCTTC.

This sequence joins TRBV7-3 and TRBJ2-5, with D possibly TRBD1 on 5 matching bases. Trimming took 5 bases from V and 1 from J, leaving 14 bases between them. The germline gives CDR1 SGHTA, CDR2 FQGTGA. The CDR3 length is 15 residues. The chain's CDR3 is CASSPIQGAQETQYF. The CDR3 nucleotides are TGTGCCAGCAGCCCCATCCAGGGCGCCCAAGAGACCCAGTACTTC.

The V call is TRBV7-3, the J call TRBJ2-5; D gene uncertain. Germline V lookup: CDR1 SGHTA, CDR2 FQGTGA. The V end lost 5 bases, the J end lost 5 bases, and 12 bases lay between the germline ends. The CDR3 sequence is 13 residues long. CDR3 nucleotide sequence: TGTGCCAGCAGCCCTGGCCGCGGCGAGACCCAGTACTTC. It codes for CASSPGRGETQYF.

This clone appeared a single time. V and J are TRBV28 and TRBJ1-2; no clear D gene. The V gene lost 8 bases and the J gene lost 5 bases, with 21 bases spanning the gap. This CDR3 region has 15 residues. Germline V CDR1 and CDR2: MDHEN, SYDVKM. CDR3 DNA sequence: TGTGCCAGCGGGAACTTAATCGACAAGCCTTATGGCTACACCTTC. It is translated as CASGNLIDKPYGYTF.

The chain joins TRBV5-6 to TRBJ2-1; D may match TRBD1 or TRBD2 (5 bases each). The CDR3 extends over 13 amino acids. The V end was cut by 4 bases, the J end by 3 bases, with 8 bases between. The germline gives CDR1 SGHDT, CDR2 YYEEEE. CDR3 coding DNA: TGTGCCAGCAGCCAGGGAGACTACAATGAGCAGTTCTTC. Its translation is CASSQGDYNEQFF. The variable domain in full, with the rest retrieved from reference TRBV5-6 and TRBJ2-1, is DAGVTQSPTHLIKTRGQQVTLRCSPKSGHDTVSWYQQALGQGPQFIFQYYEEEERQRGNFPDRFSGHQFPNYSSELNVNALLLGDSALYLCASSQGDYNEQFFGPGTRLTVL.

The V and J genes are TRBV7-9 and TRBJ1-4; no reliable D call. Germline assignment: CDR1 SEHNR and CDR2 FQNEAQ (reference sequence). V lost 0 bases and J lost 8, with 10 bases in between. CDR3 length equals 14 residues. This CDR3 reads CASSLAPLNEKLFF. As DNA, the CDR3 is TGTGCCAGCAGCTTAGCTCCCCTGAACGAAAAACTGTTTTTT.

The V call is TRBV27, the J call TRBJ2-6, with TRBD1 identical over 7 bases. The CDR3 extends over 17 amino acids. CDR1 MNHEY and CDR2 SMNVEV come from the germline V gene (reference sequence). After removal of 6 bases from V and 2 bases from J, the junction contained 10 bases not matched to a gene. The CDR3 sequence is CASSRQGTAPGANVLTF. The CDR3 nucleotides read TGTGCCAGCAGCCGCCAAGGGACAGCTCCTGGGGCCAACGTCCTGACTTTC.

The rearrangement joins TRBV6-4 to TRBJ1-1; D gene ambiguous. CDR3 length: 13 amino acids. V shed 3 bases and J shed 6 bases, with 11 bases lying between them. CDR1 MRHNA and CDR2 SNTAGT come from the germline V gene. CDR3 region: CASSEIEGSEAFF. The DNA of the CDR3 is TGTGCCAGCAGTGAGATAGAAGGTTCTGAAGCTTTCTTT.

This clone was picked up a small number of times. This sequence joins TRBV13 and TRBJ1-1, with 8 nucleotides matching TRBD1. J gave up 6 bases and V 6 bases, and 3 bases lay outside the gene matches. Germline V lookup: CDR1 PRHDT, CDR2 FYEKMQ (reference sequence). CDR3 length: 12 residues. The CDR3 region has the DNA TGTGCCAGCAGAAGGACAGGGCCTGAAGCTTTCTTT. Its protein is CASRRTGPEAFF.

The chain has TRBV28 and TRBJ2-4, with 7 bases fitting TRBD1. Germline values: CDR1 MDHEN, CDR2 SYDVKM. This CDR3 comprises 13 residues. Trimming at V came to 7 bases and at J to 6 bases, leaving 6 bases not matched to a gene. The CDR3 loop is CASTTGVVNIQYF. For the CDR3, the DNA is TGTGCCAGCACCACAGGGGTCGTAAACATTCAGTACTTC.

The chain employs TRBV18 and TRBJ1-2; D may be TRBD1 (6 bases). The V end lost 1 base, the J end lost 2 bases, and 17 bases lay between the germline ends. The CDR3 consists of 17 residues. Per germline, CDR1 KGHSH and CDR2 LQKENI. CDR3 region: CASSPLTRGGANYGYTF. The CDR3 region has the DNA TGTGCCAGCTCACCACTGACCCGGGGGGGGGCGAACTATGGCTACACCTTC.

The J gene is TRBJ2-2, the V gene TRBV9, with 10 bases that match TRBD2. The V and J ends lost 4 bases and 1 base, in that order; junction bases with no gene match: 4. Germline V gene lookup returns CDR1 SGDLS and CDR2 YYNGEE. This CDR3 has 16 amino acids. The CDR3 region has the DNA TGTGCCAGCAGCTTAGTAGCGGGAGGGAACACCGGGGAGCTGTTTTTT. It codes for CASSLVAGGNTGELFF.

This clone was detected a few times. The gene calls are TRBV27 and TRBJ2-3; TRBD2 agrees at 12 bases. The CDR3 has 16 amino acids. The V and J ends lost 3 bases and 7 bases, in that order; junction bases with no gene match: 8. Germline V CDR1 and CDR2: MNHEY, SMNVEV (reference sequence). The CDR3 DNA reads as TGTGCCAGCAGTTTGGAGGCTAGCGGGAGGGGGAATACGCAGTATTTT. Its protein is CASSLEASGRGNTQYF.

The CDR3 coding sequence is TGTGCCTGGAGGCCCGCAGGGGGACTGGGTGAAAAACTGTTTTTT. Encoded protein: CAWRPAGGLGEKLFF. This sequence joins TRBV30 and TRBJ1-4, with 7 bases that match TRBD1. The CDR3 loop spans 15 amino acids. Trimming at V came to 3 bases and at J to 7 bases, leaving 11 bases not matched to a gene. Germline CDR1 is GTSNPN and CDR2 is SVGIG (reference sequence).

The rearrangement joins TRBV28 to TRBJ1-4, with D uncertain. This CDR3 is 14 amino acids long. CDR1 MDHEN and CDR2 SYDVKM come from the germline V gene. V was shortened by 5 bases and J by 11 bases, with 18 bases between the two germline ends. The CDR3 here is CASSRGRFSPKLFF. CDR3 DNA: TGTGCCAGCAGTCGTGGAAGGTTTTCCCCGAAACTGTTTTTT.

The chain links TRBV5-1 to TRBJ2-5, with TRBD1 matching 10 bases. CDR3 length equals 16 residues. Looked up from germline, CDR1 is SGHRS and CDR2 is YFSETQ. V shed 4 bases, J shed 4 bases, and the junction held 10 bases outside the gene matches. The CDR3: CASSTSDRGRGETQYF. CDR3 nucleotides: TGCGCCAGCAGCACCTCAGACAGGGGGCGCGGAGAGACCCAGTACTTC.

The J gene is TRBJ2-1, the V gene TRBV5-1; D perhaps matches TRBD2 (5 bases). The germline gives CDR1 SGHRS, CDR2 YFSETQ. The V end lost 5 bases, the J end lost 5 bases, and 11 bases lay between the germline ends. The CDR3 has 13 residues. CDR3 protein: CASSRESHNEQFF. Here the CDR3 DNA reads TGCGCCAGCAGTAGGGAGAGCCACAATGAGCAGTTCTTC. The full variable domain, with the rest looked up from reference TRBV5-1 and TRBJ2-1, is KAGVTQTPRYLIKTRGQQVTLSCSPISGHRSVSWYQQTPGQGLQFLFEYFSETQRNKGNFPGRFSGRQFSNSRSEMNVSTLELGDSALYLCASSRESHNEQFFGPGTRLTVL.

V usage is TRBV9 and J usage is TRBJ1-5, with TRBD1 matching 9 bases. In germline, CDR1 is SGDLS, CDR2 YYNGEE. The ends lost 0 bases at V and 6 bases at J; junction bases unmatched: 7. This CDR3 region has 16 residues. The CDR3 DNA reads as TGTGCCAGCAGCGTAGATGGGACAGGGCGAGGTCAGCCCCAGCATTTT. As protein: CASSVDGTGRGQPQHF.

The chain recombines TRBV10-3 with TRBJ1-2; TRBD1 aligns across 8 bases. CDR3 length: 16 residues. CDR1 is ENHRY and CDR2 is SYGVKD in the germline V gene. The V gene end was trimmed by 6 bases and the J gene end by 7 bases; junction bases not matched to a gene: 16. Here the CDR3 reads CAIRGLTGTDRGGYTF. CDR3 sequence (DNA): TGTGCCATCAGGGGGCTCACCGGGACAGACAGGGGTGGCTACACCTTC.

V is TRBV7-2 and J is TRBJ1-3; the D is unclear. The CDR3 extends over 15 amino acids. Per the germline V gene, CDR1 is SGHTA and CDR2 is FQGNSA. V lost 0 bases and J 0 bases, leaving 6 bases between the germline ends. In DNA, the CDR3 is TGTGCCAGCAGCTTAGCTCGGCACTCTGGAAACACCATATATTTT. Protein sequence: CASSLARHSGNTIYF.